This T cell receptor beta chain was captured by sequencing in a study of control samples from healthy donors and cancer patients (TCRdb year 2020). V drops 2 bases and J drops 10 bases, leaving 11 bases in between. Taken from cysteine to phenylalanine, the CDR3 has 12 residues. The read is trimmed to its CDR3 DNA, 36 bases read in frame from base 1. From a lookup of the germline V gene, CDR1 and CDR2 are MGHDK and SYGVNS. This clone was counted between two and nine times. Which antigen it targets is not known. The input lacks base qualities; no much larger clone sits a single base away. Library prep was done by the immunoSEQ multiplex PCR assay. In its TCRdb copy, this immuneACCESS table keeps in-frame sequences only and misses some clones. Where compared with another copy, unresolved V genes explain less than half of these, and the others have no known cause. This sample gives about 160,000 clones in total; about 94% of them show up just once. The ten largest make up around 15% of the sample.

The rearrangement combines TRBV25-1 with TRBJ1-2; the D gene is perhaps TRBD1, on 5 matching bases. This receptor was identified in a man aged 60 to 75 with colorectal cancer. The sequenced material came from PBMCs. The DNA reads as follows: TGTGCCAGCAGTGAACTAGGGGTCTTCTACACCTTC. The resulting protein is CASSELGVFYTF.